This entry describes one T cell receptor (beta chain). Antigen: not known. The germline gene is not matched at one end of the junction; a read error may be the cause. TCR beta cDNA was prepared out of 450 to 500 ng total RNA by means of a constant-region primer. Library construction for TCR beta comprised three nested multiplex PCR rounds performed with slightly modified ARM-PCR. Rounds one and two of PCR, each of roughly 10 cycles, were primed with TRBV1-TRBV30 forward primers and a C-beta reverse primer. TCRdb fed the multiplex PCR reads into MiXCR, producing one record per CDR3 protein. The sample lists under 200,000 distinct CDR3 sequences; around four fifths were seen once. This entry comes from a study of tumor-infiltrating lymphocytes in primary liver carcinoma. Extraction of RNA together with DNA used about 17-30 mg of unsorted bulk tissue. Germline CDR1 is SGHNT and CDR2 is YENEEA. This CDR3 spans 11 amino acids.

General study results and limits: Tumor-adjacent and tumor-blood pairs shared a smaller degree of overlap than tumor region pairs. The study found only about 8-24% of top clones in all five tumor regions.

Sequencing was performed on tumor tissue from primary liver carcinoma. This receptor was taken from a man aged 40-55 years with primary liver carcinoma and hepatitis B virus infection. This sequence joins TRBV11-3 and TRBJ2-1; D call uncertain. The CDR3 protein is CTSSFSLEQFF. CDR3 sequence (DNA): TGTACCAGCAGCTTTAGCCTCGAGCAGTTCTTC.